This entry describes one T cell receptor (beta chain). The CDR3 goes on 3 residues after the read ends, and that part is filled in from the germline J gene. This sample stems from a study of Tregs in tolerant kidney transplant recipients. Profiled with immunoSEQ multiplex PCR; TCRdb holds only in-frame clones, not every one. The sample is made up of about 14,000 clones, and the top ten hold approximately 27% of it. The CDR3 contains 15 residues. Germline loops: CDR1 SQVTM, CDR2 ANQGSEA. Trimming shortened V by 6 bases and J by 4 bases, and 21 bases separated the two germline ends. Recipients received nonmyeloablative bone marrow transplants from related graft donors, with transient mixed chimerism.

This chain connects TRBV29-1 to TRBJ1-1; D gene ambiguous. Sequences were derived from CD8+ T cells from blood (PBMCs), sampled 6 months after the transplant. The sequence derives from a human patient who received a combined kidney and bone marrow transplant. Some T cells here may be from the graft donor. This CDR3 is CSVGLIWLEGTEAFF. The sequenced part of the CDR3 DNA is TGCAGCGTGGGCCTTATTTGGTTGGAGGGCACTGAA.